The 9 T cell receptor beta chains reported below all come from one sample, sequenced in a study of a mutant IDH1 vaccine in newly diagnosed glioma. Their antigens are not known. Repertoires were generated with immunoSEQ multiplex PCR, while TCRdb's copy carries only in-frame clones and drops some. The data hold roughly 50,000 clones, with roughly 72% observed a single time. Specified time point: week 47, end of study. Vaccination used 300 ug of mutant IDH1 20-mer peptide per dose, with topical imiquimod. Sequencing used PBMCs, obtained from a glioma patient whose treatment included an IDH1 peptide vaccine. These receptors were obtained from a woman in her forties with glioma. Some clones in this sample may be carry-over from other donors' samples.

This clone was counted a few times. The V gene is TRBV7-2, the J gene TRBJ1-5; D unresolved. Deletions cut 8 bases from V and 3 bases from J, with 14 bases between. The germline V gene encodes CDR1 SGHTA and CDR2 FQGNSA. This CDR3 is built from 14 residues. CDR3 residues: CASALVSANQPQHF. The CDR3 coding sequence is TGTGCCAGCGCCCTAGTCTCGGCCAATCAGCCCCAGCATTTT.

This chain links TRBV29-1 with TRBJ2-3; possibly TRBD1 or TRBD2 for D (7 bases each). V lost 6 bases and J 0 bases, leaving 13 bases between the germline ends. Germline CDR1 and CDR2: SQVTM and ANQGSEA. The CDR3 is 14 amino acids. DNA of the CDR3: TGCAGCGTAGCGGGGACAGCTAGCACAGATACGCAGTATTTT. Its protein is CSVAGTASTDTQYF.

This clone was seen only a few times. The chain links TRBV29-1 to TRBJ1-1; D gene uncertain. CDR1 SQVTM and CDR2 ANQGSEA come from the germline V gene. Trimming left V 5 bases short and J 0 bases short, with 13 bases between. The CDR3 has 14 residues. The CDR3 region has the DNA TGCAGCGTTTTAGGTGAGATTTTGAACACTGAAGCTTTCTTT. Protein sequence: CSVLGEILNTEAFF.

The chain uses TRBV5-1 and TRBJ2-7; D is possibly TRBD1 or TRBD2 (6 bases each). CDR1 is SGHRS, CDR2 YFSETQ, per germline. This CDR3 has 14 residues. The V end was cut by 0 bases, the J end by 6 bases, with 13 bases between. CDR3 coding DNA: TGCGCCAGCAGCTTGGGAGGGGGGCCGACCGAGCAGTACTTC. Translated: CASSLGGGPTEQYF.

The V call is TRBV14, the J call TRBJ2-1; D perhaps matches TRBD2 (5 bases). There are 14 residues in the CDR3. The germline CDR1 and CDR2 sequences are SGHDN and FVKESK. Trimming stripped 0 bases from V and 6 bases from J, with 9 bases between. DNA of the CDR3: TGTGCCAGCAGCCAAGAAGGAGGTCTCAATGAGCAGTTCTTC. It encodes CASSQEGGLNEQFF. Full variable domain (remainder filled in from reference TRBV14 and TRBJ2-1): EAGVTQFPSHSVIEKGQTVTLRCDPISGHDNLYWYRRVMGKEIKFLLHFVKESKQDESGMPNNRFLAERTGGTYSTLKVQPAELEDSGVYFCASSQEGGLNEQFFGPGTRLTVL.

V usage is TRBV29-1 and J usage is TRBJ2-1; D unresolved. The CDR3 runs 12 residues. Looked up from germline, CDR1 is SQVTM and CDR2 is ANQGSEA. The germline V and J ends were trimmed by 5 bases and 4 bases, with 9 bases remaining between them. This chain's CDR3 is CSVTGPYNEQFF. The CDR3 coding sequence is TGCAGCGTTACGGGCCCATACAATGAGCAGTTCTTC.

V and J are TRBV19 and TRBJ1-1, with D unresolved. Germline V gives CDR1 LNHDA, CDR2 SQIVND (reference sequence). V lost 3 bases and J 1 base, leaving 12 bases between the germline ends. This CDR3 has 15 residues. The CDR3 loop reads CASSIVYSWNTEAFF. In DNA, the CDR3 is TGTGCCAGTAGTATTGTCTACAGTTGGAACACTGAAGCTTTCTTT.

The V call is TRBV2, the J call TRBJ2-5; 14 bases are a match to TRBD2. Trimming cost V 8 bases and J 4 bases; bases outside gene matches: 6. Germline CDR1 reads SNHLY; CDR2 reads FYNNEI. The CDR3 extends over 15 amino acids. The CDR3 DNA reads TGTGCCAGCCTCGAGACTAGCGGGGGGGCAGAGACCCAGTACTTC. Encoded protein: CASLETSGGAETQYF.

This clone was observed a single time. The chain employs TRBV10-3 and TRBJ2-2; the match to TRBD2 covers 12 bases. The CDR3 contains 18 residues. Germline-derived CDR1 and CDR2 are ENHRY and SYGVKD. The V gene end was trimmed by 8 bases and the J gene end by 0 bases; junction bases not matched to a gene: 10. The DNA of the CDR3 is TGTGCCATCTCCCCCGCACTAGCGGGGGGTCCGAACACCGGGGAGCTGTTTTTT. Residues: CAISPALAGGPNTGELFF.